This record looks at one TCR beta chain sequence and its context. This table comes from immunoSEQ multiplex PCR, and its TCRdb copy is limited to in-frame clones, with some not included. The table lists approximately 100,000 clones, approximately 91% of them singletons. This sample was included in a study of T cells in localized non-small cell lung cancer. V lost 0 bases to trimming and J lost 7 bases, with 21 bases between them. The CDR3 is 17 amino acids. Germline CDR1 reads KGHSH; CDR2 reads LQKENI. The gene calls are TRBV18 and TRBJ1-2; possibly TRBD1 for D (5 bases). The specimen comprised PBMCs, sampled before any cancer treatment. The source of this sequence is a woman aged 35 to 70 with stage II squamous cell lung carcinoma. This CDR3 reads CASSPPGVDTRLGGYTF. The CDR3, as DNA: TGTGCCAGCTCACCACCGGGGGTGGACACTCGCTTAGGTGGCTACACCTTC.